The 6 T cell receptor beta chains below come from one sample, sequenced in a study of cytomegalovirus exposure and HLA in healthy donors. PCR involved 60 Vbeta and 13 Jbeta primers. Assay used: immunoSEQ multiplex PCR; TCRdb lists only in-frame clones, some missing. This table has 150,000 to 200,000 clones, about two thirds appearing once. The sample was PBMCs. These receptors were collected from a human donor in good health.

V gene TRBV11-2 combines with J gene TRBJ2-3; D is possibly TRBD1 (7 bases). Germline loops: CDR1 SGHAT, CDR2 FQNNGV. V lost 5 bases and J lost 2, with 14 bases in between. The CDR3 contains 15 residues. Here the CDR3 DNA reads TGTGCCAGCAGCCGGGCAGGGGGGAACACAGATACGCAGTATTTT. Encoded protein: CASSRAGGNTDTQYF.

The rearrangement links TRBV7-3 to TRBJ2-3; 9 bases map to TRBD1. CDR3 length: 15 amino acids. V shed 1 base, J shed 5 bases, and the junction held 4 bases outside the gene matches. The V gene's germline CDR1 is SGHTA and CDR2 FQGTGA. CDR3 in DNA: TGTGCCAGCAGCTTAAATGGACAGGGGTTAGATACGCAGTATTTT. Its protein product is CASSLNGQGLDTQYF.

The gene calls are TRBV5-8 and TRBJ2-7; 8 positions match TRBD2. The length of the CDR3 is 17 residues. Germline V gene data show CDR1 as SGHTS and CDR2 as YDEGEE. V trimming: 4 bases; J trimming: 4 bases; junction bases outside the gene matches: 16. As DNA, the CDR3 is TGTGCCAGCAGCCGGTCGGGGGTGTTAGCGGGGATGTACGAGCAGTACTTC. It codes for CASSRSGVLAGMYEQYF.

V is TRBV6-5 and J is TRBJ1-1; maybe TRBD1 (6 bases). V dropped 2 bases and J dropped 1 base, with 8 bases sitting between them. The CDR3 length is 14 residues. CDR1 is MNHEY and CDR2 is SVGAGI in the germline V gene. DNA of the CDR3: TGTGCCAGCAGTTACGGGACACCGAACACTGAAGCTTTCTTT. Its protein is CASSYGTPNTEAFF.

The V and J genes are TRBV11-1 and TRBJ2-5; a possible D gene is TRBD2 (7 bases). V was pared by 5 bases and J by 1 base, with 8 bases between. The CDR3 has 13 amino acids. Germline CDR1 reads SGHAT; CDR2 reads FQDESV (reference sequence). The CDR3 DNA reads TGTGCCAGCAGCCGGGGGGCCCAAGAGACCCAGTACTTC. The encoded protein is CASSRGAQETQYF.

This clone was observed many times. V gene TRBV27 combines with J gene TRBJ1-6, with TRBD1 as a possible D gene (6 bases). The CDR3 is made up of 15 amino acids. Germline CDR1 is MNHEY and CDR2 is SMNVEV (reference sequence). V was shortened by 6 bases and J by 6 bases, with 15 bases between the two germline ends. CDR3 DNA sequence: TGTGCCAGCAGATCAGGGGTAATAGGTAATTCACCCCTCCACTTT. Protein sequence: CASRSGVIGNSPLHF.